This passage covers 30 T cell receptor beta chains from one sample sequenced in a study of CD8+ T cells in alopecia areata. Extraction and reverse transcription of RNA yielded cDNA as the sequencing template. The protocol was immunoSEQ multiplex PCR, while the TCRdb copy is restricted to in-frame clones and leaves out a portion. This table holds roughly 200,000 clones, about 60% found once. Regarding treatment: oral pan-JAK inhibitor, 5-10 mg twice daily. The sequenced sample was CD8+ T cells sorted from blood, obtained at week 24, from a patient treated with tofacitinib. These receptors were taken from a human donor with alopecia areata.

The rearrangement joins TRBV13 to TRBJ2-2; 9 nucleotides match TRBD1. Germline assignment: CDR1 PRHDT and CDR2 FYEKMQ (reference sequence). The length of the CDR3 is 16 residues. Germline trimming cut 3 bases from V and 6 bases from J; bases unmatched to any gene: 8. CDR3 loop: CASSFAGTGSPGELFF. CDR3 in DNA: TGTGCCAGCAGCTTCGCAGGGACAGGGTCACCCGGGGAGCTGTTTTTT.

The chain recombines TRBV11-2 with TRBJ2-7; D ambiguous. The germline CDR1 and CDR2 sequences are SGHAT and FQNNGV. There are 12 residues in the CDR3. Trimming removed 5 bases at V and 5 bases at J, with 10 bases between. In DNA, the CDR3 is TGTGCCAGCAGCCAAGCATGGGACGAGCAGTACTTC. It encodes CASSQAWDEQYF.

This clone was picked up a small number of times. This chain connects TRBV9 to TRBJ2-7; the D is unclear. From germline, CDR1 is SGDLS and CDR2 YYNGEE. This CDR3 has 14 residues. The germline V and J ends were trimmed by 0 bases and 1 base, with 8 bases remaining between them. CDR3 amino acids: CASSVVSDSYEQYF. The CDR3 DNA reads as TGTGCCAGCAGCGTAGTGAGTGATTCCTACGAGCAGTACTTC.

V and J are TRBV4-1 and TRBJ2-7; a possible D gene is TRBD2 (5 bases). The V and J ends lost 2 bases and 2 bases respectively, with 16 bases between them. The CDR3 length is 16 residues. The germline gives CDR1 MGHRA, CDR2 YSYEKL. CDR3 loop: CASSQSATPGAYEQYF. In DNA, the CDR3 is TGCGCCAGCAGCCAATCCGCCACGCCCGGGGCCTACGAGCAGTACTTC.

The V call is TRBV18, the J call TRBJ1-1, with 7 bases aligning to TRBD1. The length of the CDR3 is 16 residues. V shed 4 bases and J 1 base; nucleotides not matched to a gene: 9. Germline V CDR1 and CDR2: KGHSH, LQKENI. CDR3 in amino acids: CASSLGTAWTNTEAFF. The CDR3 DNA reads as TGTGCCAGCTCACTGGGGACAGCCTGGACGAACACTGAAGCTTTCTTT.

The V call is TRBV9, the J call TRBJ1-2; 9 nucleotides line up with TRBD1. The CDR3 extends over 15 amino acids. The V and J ends lost 4 bases and 2 bases, in that order; junction bases with no gene match: 6. From germline, CDR1 is SGDLS and CDR2 YYNGEE. CDR3 region: CASSPGTGRNYGYTF. The CDR3 bases are TGTGCCAGCAGCCCCGGGACAGGGAGGAACTATGGCTACACCTTC.

This rearrangement joins TRBV7-9 to TRBJ2-5; no clear D. From germline, CDR1 is SEHNR and CDR2 FQNEAQ (reference sequence). There are 14 residues in the CDR3. Trimming took 4 bases from V and 1 from J, leaving 10 bases between them. The CDR3 DNA reads as TGTGCCAGCAGCTGGCAGTACATCCAAGAGACCCAGTACTTC. Translating gives CASSWQYIQETQYF. The entire variable domain, with the rest obtained from reference TRBV7-9 and TRBJ2-5, is as follows: DTGVSQNPRHKITKRGQNVTFRCDPISEHNRLYWYRQTLGQGPEFLTYFQNEAQLEKSRLLSDRFSAERPKGSFSTLEIQRTEQGDSAMYLCASSWQYIQETQYFGPGTRLLVL.

CDR3 bases: TGTGCCAGCCATCCACGACGGGGTGACTACACCTTC. Its protein product is CASHPRRGDYTF. The chain carries TRBV9 and TRBJ1-2, with D unclear. Trimming shortened V by 7 bases and J by 10 bases, and 17 bases separated the two germline ends. Looked up from germline, CDR1 is SGDLS and CDR2 is YYNGEE. The CDR3 sequence is 12 residues long. Combining the CDR3 with reference TRBV9 and TRBJ1-2 gives the whole variable domain DSGVTQTPKHLITATGQRVTLRCSPRSGDLSVYWYQQSLDQGLQFLIQYYNGEERAKGNILERFSAQQFPDLHSELNLSSLELGDSALYFCASHPRRGDYTFGSGTRLTVV.

The J gene is TRBJ1-6, the V gene TRBV5-6; D gene ambiguous. Deletions cut 6 bases from V and 5 bases from J, with 12 bases between. The CDR3 length is 14 residues. CDR1 and CDR2 (germline): SGHDT, YYEEEE. CDR3 sequence reads: CASIWESNNSPLHF. The CDR3, as DNA: TGTGCCAGCATCTGGGAGTCCAATAATTCACCCCTCCACTTT.

This chain joins TRBV10-3 and TRBJ1-2; D gene ambiguous. In germline, CDR1 is ENHRY, CDR2 SYGVKD. This CDR3 has 16 amino acids. V was trimmed by 0 bases and J by 5 bases, leaving 16 bases between them. CDR3 protein: CAISESSPPSGYGYTF. CDR3 nucleotides: TGTGCCATCAGTGAGTCTTCCCCCCCTAGTGGGTATGGCTACACCTTC.

In this sample, this clone turned up a few times. The same CDR3 also results from other DNA sequences found in this sample. V usage is TRBV4-1 and J usage is TRBJ2-7; weak D call: TRBD2 (6 bases). CDR3 length: 13 amino acids. Germline values: CDR1 MGHRA, CDR2 YSYEKL. V lost 1 base and J 3 bases, leaving 7 bases between the germline ends. The CDR3 loop reads CASSQAGSYEQYF. The CDR3 DNA is TGCGCCAGCAGCCAAGCCGGGAGCTACGAGCAGTACTTC.

This clone appeared once. The chain uses TRBV7-2 and TRBJ1-5; maybe TRBD1 (5 bases). There are 14 residues in the CDR3. Trimming cost V 4 bases and J 4 bases, with 11 bases left between them. The V gene's germline CDR1 is SGHTA and CDR2 FQGNSA. CDR3 in DNA: TGTGCCAGCAGCTCAACAGGCCCAAATCAGCCCCAGCATTTT. Translation: CASSSTGPNQPQHF.

The rearrangement joins TRBV25-1 to TRBJ2-5; D is uncertain. Per germline, CDR1 MGHDK and CDR2 SYGVNS. The V end was cut by 3 bases, the J end by 1 base, with 3 bases between. The CDR3 runs 12 residues. CDR3 coding DNA: TGTGCCAGCAGTGACCTCCAAGAGACCCAGTACTTC. This translates into CASSDLQETQYF.

Here the CDR3 DNA reads TGTGCCAGCAGTCCAGACAGGGGATTCTACGAGCAGTACTTC. Translated: CASSPDRGFYEQYF. The chain employs TRBV6-5 and TRBJ2-7, with 8 bases identical to TRBD1. Germline-derived CDR1 and CDR2 are MNHEY and SVGAGI. This CDR3 comprises 14 residues. Unmatched junction bases numbered 6, after V lost 5 bases and J lost 3 bases.

This clone was picked up a small number of times. The rearrangement links TRBV5-1 to TRBJ2-4, with D unclear. This CDR3 has 12 residues. V was shortened by 9 bases and J by 0 bases, with 7 bases between the two germline ends. Germline V CDR1 and CDR2: SGHRS, YFSETQ. This CDR3 is CATRLAKNIQYF. In DNA, the CDR3 is TGCGCCACCCGGCTAGCCAAAAACATTCAGTACTTC.

V and J are TRBV30 and TRBJ1-2; a possible D gene is TRBD1 (5 bases). The CDR3 sequence is 15 residues long. V was cut by 5 bases and J by 0 bases, with 16 bases left in between. Per germline, CDR1 GTSNPN and CDR2 SVGIG (reference sequence). CDR3 protein: CAWEGWGSSNYGYTF. CDR3 DNA: TGTGCCTGGGAGGGGTGGGGGTCTTCTAACTATGGCTACACCTTC.

This clone was observed a few times. J is TRBJ2-7 and V is TRBV7-9; D remains ambiguous. This CDR3 contains 12 residues. Trimming pared 1 base from V and 5 bases from J, leaving 6 bases between. Germline CDR1 SEHNR, CDR2 FQNEAQ (reference sequence). CDR3 region: CASSLGLDEQYF. The CDR3 DNA reads as TGTGCCAGCAGCTTAGGGCTGGACGAGCAGTACTTC.

This sequence joins TRBV29-1 and TRBJ1-5; D ambiguous. Trimming removed 5 bases at V and 0 bases at J, with 8 bases between. Germline assignment: CDR1 SQVTM and CDR2 ANQGSEA. The length of the CDR3 is 13 residues. In DNA, the CDR3 is TGCAGCGTTCCCGGCGGTAGCAATCAGCCCCAGCATTTT. This encodes CSVPGGSNQPQHF.

This clone appeared a single time. The V and J genes are TRBV5-1 and TRBJ2-5; the match to TRBD2 covers 8 bases. CDR3 length: 16 residues. Germline CDR1 SGHRS, CDR2 YFSETQ. The junction had 8 bases not matched to a gene; V was cut back by 1 base and J by 3 bases. For the CDR3, the DNA is TGCGCCAGCAGCTTGAGTCTTGCGGGGGGCAAAGAGACCCAGTACTTC. Amino acids: CASSLSLAGGKETQYF. Full variable domain (remainder filled in from reference TRBV5-1 and TRBJ2-5): KAGVTQTPRYLIKTRGQQVTLSCSPISGHRSVSWYQQTPGQGLQFLFEYFSETQRNKGNFPGRFSGRQFSNSRSEMNVSTLELGDSALYLCASSLSLAGGKETQYFGPGTRLLVL.

This clone was picked up a small number of times. The chain uses TRBV5-6 and TRBJ2-5, with D possibly TRBD2 on 5 matching bases. CDR1 is SGHDT, CDR2 YYEEEE, per germline. The CDR3 consists of 15 residues. V lost 4 bases, J lost 4 bases, and 17 bases lay in between. CDR3 nucleotide sequence: TGTGCCAGCAGCCAAGACTGGCGGGTCGGAGAGACCCAGTACTTC. Its translation is CASSQDWRVGETQYF.

The V gene is TRBV2, the J gene TRBJ2-3, with no clear D. V lost 4 bases and J 0 bases, leaving 14 bases between the germline ends. There are 16 residues in the CDR3. Germline CDR1 is SNHLY and CDR2 is FYNNEI. CDR3 sequence reads: CASSVSALYSTDTQYF. In nucleotides, the CDR3 is TGTGCCAGCAGTGTGTCAGCCCTATATAGCACAGATACGCAGTATTTT.

The sample holds a few counts of this clone. This rearrangement joins TRBV11-1 to TRBJ1-1; 8 bases fit TRBD1. CDR3 length: 14 amino acids. Germline assignment: CDR1 SGHAT and CDR2 FQDESV (reference sequence). Trimming removed 5 bases from V and 1 base from J; junction bases left unmatched: 3. CDR3 bases: TGTGCCAGCAGCCTAGGACAGGGGAACACTGAAGCTTTCTTT. Protein: CASSLGQGNTEAFF.

The rearrangement uses TRBV15 and TRBJ2-2; D may be TRBD2 (6 bases). The CDR3 has 15 residues. Looked up from germline, CDR1 is LNHNV and CDR2 is YYDKDF (reference sequence). V shed 5 bases and J shed 1 base, with 11 bases lying between them. This chain's CDR3 is CATSEGLGNTGELFF. The CDR3 DNA reads as TGTGCCACCAGCGAGGGACTCGGGAACACCGGGGAGCTGTTTTTT.

CDR3 protein: CASRVTSGGTDTQYF. The CDR3 DNA sequence: TGCGCCAGCAGGGTGACTAGCGGGGGCACAGATACGCAGTATTTT. V is TRBV5-1 and J is TRBJ2-3, with 11 bases lining up with TRBD2. Germline CDR1 SGHRS, CDR2 YFSETQ. This CDR3 is 15 amino acids long. Trimming cost V 5 bases and J 1 base; bases outside gene matches: 3.

The rearrangement links TRBV19 to TRBJ1-1; a possible D gene is TRBD1 (5 bases). This CDR3 contains 11 residues. Germline V CDR1 and CDR2: LNHDA, SQIVND (reference sequence). Trimming removed 3 bases at V and 7 bases at J, with 6 bases between. The CDR3 protein is CASSMGGEAFF. CDR3 nucleotides: TGTGCCAGTAGTATGGGGGGTGAAGCTTTCTTT.

The chain employs TRBV11-2 and TRBJ1-1; 8 bases are shared with TRBD1. This CDR3 has 14 residues. Germline V lookup: CDR1 SGHAT, CDR2 FQNNGV. The junction had 6 bases not matched to a gene; V was cut back by 4 bases and J by 5 bases. DNA for the CDR3: TGTGCCAGCAGCTCAGGGACAGGACTTACTGAAGCTTTCTTT. This sequence encodes CASSSGTGLTEAFF.

The chain combines TRBV25-1 with TRBJ2-7; D unresolved. V dropped 8 bases and J dropped 6 bases, with 14 bases sitting between them. CDR3 length: 12 amino acids. CDR1 is MGHDK, CDR2 SYGVNS, per germline. The CDR3 region is CASSERYSEQYF. CDR3 bases: TGTGCCAGCTCCGAGAGGTACAGCGAGCAGTACTTC.

This clone was counted between two and nine times. The chain links TRBV19 to TRBJ2-1; D not certain. V dropped 5 bases and J dropped 7 bases, with 12 bases sitting between them. This CDR3 has 13 residues. Germline loops: CDR1 LNHDA, CDR2 SQIVND (reference sequence). CDR3 in DNA: TGTGCCAGTAGTCTCACCAGCTTGAATGAGCAGTTCTTC. It translates to CASSLTSLNEQFF.

This chain connects TRBV16 to TRBJ1-5, with D maybe TRBD1 (6 bases). V lost 4 bases to trimming and J lost 6 bases, with 16 bases between them. The CDR3 loop spans 15 amino acids. Germline V CDR1 and CDR2: KGHSY, FQNENV. Here the CDR3 DNA reads TGTGCCAGCAGCCCGCCACAGGGTTTGGCTCAGCCCCAGCATTTT. The encoded protein is CASSPPQGLAQPQHF.

V and J are TRBV5-1 and TRBJ1-2; D may be TRBD1 (6 bases). Trimming stripped 3 bases from V and 6 bases from J, with 9 bases between. The germline V gene encodes CDR1 SGHRS and CDR2 YFSETQ. There are 12 residues in the CDR3. The CDR3 nucleotides are TGCGCCAGCAGCTCAGGGGTGGATGGCTACACCTTC. Translated: CASSSGVDGYTF. The complete variable domain, with remaining parts taken from reference TRBV5-1 and TRBJ1-2, reads KAGVTQTPRYLIKTRGQQVTLSCSPISGHRSVSWYQQTPGQGLQFLFEYFSETQRNKGNFPGRFSGRQFSNSRSEMNVSTLELGDSALYLCASSSGVDGYTFGSGTRLTVV.